A selection of T cell receptor beta chains follows, all from one sample in a study of blood T cells in healthy people across ages. TCRdb reprocessed the 5' RACE reads via MiXCR and lists one record per CDR3 protein. The table records 1.5 million to 2 million distinct CDR3 sequences, 30% to 40% of them present only once. The sequencing input was blood. The receptors come from a woman aged 25 to 45 in good health. CDR3s include the opening cysteine and the closing phenylalanine or tryptophan. Each record gives: J gene, D gene, clone size, V gene, CDR3 protein. The D gene is left open where the match is weak. Size values are once, few and many counts, or a class for expanded clones, and some rows have none.

TRBJ1-2	NA	few	TRBV29-1	CSLTRGSSGYTF
TRBJ2-3	TRBD2	few	TRBV10-3	CAIGRGGLSTDTQYF
TRBJ1-5	NA	few	TRBV4-1	CASSQDFGITQPQHF
TRBJ2-7	NA	many	TRBV29-1	CSVLLGEQYF
TRBJ2-3	NA	many	TRBV6-1	CASSKMGRLSTDTQYF
TRBJ2-3	TRBD1	few	TRBV5-1	CASSPGTGGSKDTQYF
TRBJ2-3	NA	NA	TRBV12-3/TRBV12-4	CASSQPPADTQYF
TRBJ2-1	NA	NA	TRBV9	CASSPRGGTATKFPYNEQFF
TRBJ2-3	NA	NA	TRBV25-1	CASSEYRGGPKGADTQYF
NA	NA	once	TRBV6-5	CASSYDGQHYEQYF
TRBJ2-1	TRBD1	NA	TRBV7-2	CASSLCTGGNEQFF
TRBJ1-5	NA	NA	TRBV10-3	CAISGPGSGQPQHF
TRBJ2-1	NA	NA	TRBV9	CASSAGVWGLTYNEQFF
TRBJ1-2	TRBD1	once	TRBV9	CASSPGGQGAISPWGYTF
TRBJ1-4	NA	NA	TRBV30	CAWSRGALNEKLFF
TRBJ1-1	NA	NA	TRBV29-1	CSVEGSEAFF
TRBJ1-4	NA	NA	TRBV20-1	CSAPEGTTNEKLFF
TRBJ2-3	NA	NA	TRBV5-1	CASSLVPERVDTQYF
TRBJ2-1	TRBD1	NA	TRBV29-1	CSVEDFGDRVAYNEQFF
TRBJ1-6	NA	NA	TRBV5-6	CASSLLQQIQYNSPLHF
TRBJ1-2	NA	few	TRBV6-2/TRBV6-3	CASSYSGGTPRGGYTF
TRBJ2-2	NA	many	TRBV7-3	CASRGGTGELFF
TRBJ1-5	NA	NA	TRBV6-1	CASSEIGSGFYSNQPQHF
TRBJ2-3	NA	NA	TRBV7-2	CASSTLSNGSTDTQYF
TRBJ2-3	TRBD2	NA	TRBV24-1	CATSDSGGADTQYF
TRBJ1-2	NA	NA	TRBV7-6	CASSQAGVRYTF
TRBJ1-4	NA	NA	TRBV4-2	CASSQRTEGNEKLFF
TRBJ1-5	NA	few	TRBV6-1	CASSEMGDQPQHF
TRBJ1-5	NA	NA	TRBV24-1	CATSDQDQPQHF
TRBJ2-7	NA	few	TRBV20-1	CSASLRGEQYF
TRBJ2-6	NA	NA	TRBV7-9	CASSSRIGYSGANVLTF
TRBJ2-5	TRBD1	NA	TRBV12-3/TRBV12-4	CASRAMGQGAAETQYF
TRBJ2-7	TRBD2	few	TRBV27	CASSLAPGTSGGYEQYF
TRBJ1-1	NA	NA	TRBV15	CATSRDQRQAIMNTEAFF
TRBJ2-7	TRBD2	NA	TRBV4-1	CASSQPSGGVSGSRVVQYF
TRBJ1-4	NA	NA	TRBV5-1	CASSLPPNEKLFF
TRBJ2-3	TRBD1	NA	TRBV4-1	CASSRERGHTDTQYF
TRBJ2-1	TRBD2	many	TRBV4-2	CASSPTRDYVNEQFF
TRBJ2-5	NA	NA	TRBV9	CASSSHWRGVAETQYF
TRBJ2-3	NA	few	TRBV3-1	CASSPNRGTDTQYF
TRBJ1-2	NA	NA	TRBV12-3/TRBV12-4	CASSPLGVTDNYGYTF
TRBJ1-2	TRBD1	NA	TRBV5-5	CASSVPGQGPRRGYTF
TRBJ2-5	TRBD1	NA	TRBV24-1	CATSDPRQGSQETQYF
NA	NA	few	TRBV6-5	CASSYLGQWETQYF
TRBJ2-5	NA	NA	TRBV29-1	CSVTGQPIPQETQYF
TRBJ1-2	NA	once	TRBV15	CATSRDLEGVSYGYTF
TRBJ1-5	NA	NA	TRBV3-1	CASSQDSDSSSNQPQHF
TRBJ2-3	TRBD2	NA	TRBV7-9	CASSPRAGNGDTQYF